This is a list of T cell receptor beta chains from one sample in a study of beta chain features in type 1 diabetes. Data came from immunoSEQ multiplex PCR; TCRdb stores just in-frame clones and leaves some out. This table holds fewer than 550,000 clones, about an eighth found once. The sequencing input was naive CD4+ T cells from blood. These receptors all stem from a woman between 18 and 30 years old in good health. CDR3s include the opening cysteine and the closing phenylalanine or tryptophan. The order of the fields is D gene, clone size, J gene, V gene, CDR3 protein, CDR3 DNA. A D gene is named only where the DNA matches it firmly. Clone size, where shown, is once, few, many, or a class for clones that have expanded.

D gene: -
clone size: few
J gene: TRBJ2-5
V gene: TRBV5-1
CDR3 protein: CASSLFQETQYF
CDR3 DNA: TGCGCCAGCAGCTTGTTCCAGGAGACCCAGTACTTC

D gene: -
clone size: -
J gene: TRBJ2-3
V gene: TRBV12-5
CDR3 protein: CASGLERHTDTQYF
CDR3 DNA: TGTGCTAGTGGTTTGGAGCGGCACACAGATACGCAGTATTTT

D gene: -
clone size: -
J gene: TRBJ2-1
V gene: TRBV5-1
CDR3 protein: CASSFTTGTSHNEQFF
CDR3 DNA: TGCGCCAGCAGCTTTACGACCGGGACTTCTCACAATGAGCAGTTCTTC

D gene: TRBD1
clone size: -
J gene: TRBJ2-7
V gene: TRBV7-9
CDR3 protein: CASSSGQGPYEQYF
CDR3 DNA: TGTGCCAGCAGCTCGGGACAGGGGCCCTACGAGCAGTACTTC

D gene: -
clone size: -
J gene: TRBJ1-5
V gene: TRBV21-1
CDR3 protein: CASSKVRGQPQHF
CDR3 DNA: TGTGCCAGCAGCAAAGTCAGGGGTCAGCCCCAGCATTTT

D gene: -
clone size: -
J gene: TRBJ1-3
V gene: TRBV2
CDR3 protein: CASSDRTVRSAIYF
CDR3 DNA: TGTGCCAGCAGTGACCGGACTGTGCGGAGCGCCATATATTTT

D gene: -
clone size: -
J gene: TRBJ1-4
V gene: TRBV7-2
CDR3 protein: CASSPRVSFNEKLFF
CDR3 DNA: TGTGCCAGCAGCCCAAGGGTCTCGTTTAATGAAAAACTGTTTTTT

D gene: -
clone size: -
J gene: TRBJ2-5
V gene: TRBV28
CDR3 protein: CASTRPGVTQYF
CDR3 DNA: TGTGCCAGCACCCGTCCGGGGGTGACCCAGTACTTC

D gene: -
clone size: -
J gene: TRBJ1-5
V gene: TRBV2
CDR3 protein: CASSDIQGVYQHF
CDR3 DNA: TGTGCCAGCAGTGACATCCAGGGAGTATACCAGCATTTT

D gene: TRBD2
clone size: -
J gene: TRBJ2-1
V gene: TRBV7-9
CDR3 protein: CASSQPRGGGEQFF
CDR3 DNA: TGTGCCAGCAGCCAACCCCGGGGGGGAGGTGAGCAGTTCTTC

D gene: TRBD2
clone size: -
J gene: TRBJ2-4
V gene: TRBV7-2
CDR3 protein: CASSPGSGTAKNIQYF
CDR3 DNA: TGTGCCAGCAGCCCCGGTAGCGGGACAGCCAAAAACATTCAGTACTTC

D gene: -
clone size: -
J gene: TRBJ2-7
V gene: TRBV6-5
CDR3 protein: CASSNSGAAYEQYF
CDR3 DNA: TGTGCCAGCAGTAACTCAGGGGCAGCCTACGAGCAGTACTTC

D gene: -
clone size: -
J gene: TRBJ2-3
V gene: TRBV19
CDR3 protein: CASRKQGRVTDTQYF
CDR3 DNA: TGTGCCAGTAGGAAACAGGGTAGGGTGACAGATACGCAGTATTTT

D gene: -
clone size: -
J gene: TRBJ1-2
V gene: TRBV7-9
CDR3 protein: CASSPNQVDYGYTF
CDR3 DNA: TGTGCCAGCAGCCCAAACCAGGTGGACTATGGCTACACCTTC

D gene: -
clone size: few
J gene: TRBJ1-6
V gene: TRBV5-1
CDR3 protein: CASSLHHPNNSPLHF
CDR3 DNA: TGCGCCAGCAGCTTGCACCACCCGAATAATTCACCCCTCCACTTT

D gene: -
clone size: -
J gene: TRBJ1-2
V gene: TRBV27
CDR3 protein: CASSPRQPGLNYGYTF
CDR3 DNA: TGTGCCAGCAGTCCCAGACAGCCTGGCCTAAACTATGGCTACACCTTC

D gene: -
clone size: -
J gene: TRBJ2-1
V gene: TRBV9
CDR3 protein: CASSPTNLGYNEQFF
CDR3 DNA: TGTGCCAGCAGCCCAACAAACTTAGGGTACAATGAGCAGTTCTTC

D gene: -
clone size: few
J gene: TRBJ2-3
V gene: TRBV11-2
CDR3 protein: CASSWAESTDTQYF
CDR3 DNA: TGTGCCAGCAGCTGGGCGGAGAGCACAGATACGCAGTATTTT

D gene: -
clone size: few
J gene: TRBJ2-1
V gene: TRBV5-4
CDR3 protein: CASSFVQSNEQFF
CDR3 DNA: TGTGCCAGCAGCTTTGTACAGTCCAATGAGCAGTTCTTC

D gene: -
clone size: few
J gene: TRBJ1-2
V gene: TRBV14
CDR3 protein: CASSHPGANGYTF
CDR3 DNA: TGTGCCAGCAGCCATCCGGGGGCCAATGGCTACACCTTC

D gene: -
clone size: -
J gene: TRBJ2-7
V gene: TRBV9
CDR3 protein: CASSVTTNSYEQYF
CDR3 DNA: TGTGCCAGCAGCGTGACAACCAACTCCTACGAGCAGTACTTC

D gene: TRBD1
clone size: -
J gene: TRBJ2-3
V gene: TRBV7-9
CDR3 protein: CASSHRGSTTDTQYF
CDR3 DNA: TGTGCCAGCAGTCACAGGGGGTCGACCACAGATACGCAGTATTTT

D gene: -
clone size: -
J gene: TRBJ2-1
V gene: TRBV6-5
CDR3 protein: CASSSSFTEQFF
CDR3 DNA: TGTGCCAGCAGTTCGAGTTTTACTGAGCAGTTCTTC

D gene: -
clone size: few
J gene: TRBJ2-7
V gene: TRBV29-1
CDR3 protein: CSVATGTAEYF
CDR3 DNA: -

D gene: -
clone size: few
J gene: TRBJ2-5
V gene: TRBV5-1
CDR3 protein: CASSLGQPRGTQYF
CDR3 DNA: TGCGCCAGCAGCTTGGGACAGCCTCGGGGGACCCAGTACTTC

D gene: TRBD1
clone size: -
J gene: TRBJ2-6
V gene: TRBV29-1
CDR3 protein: CSVDLFDRAGPSGANVLTF
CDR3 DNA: TGCAGCGTTGATCTGTTTGACAGGGCTGGTCCCTCTGGGGCCAACGTCCTGACTTTC

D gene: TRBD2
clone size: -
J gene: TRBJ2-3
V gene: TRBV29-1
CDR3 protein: CSVASSGRDTQYF
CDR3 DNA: TGCAGCGTTGCGTCTAGCGGGCGGGATACGCAGTATTTT

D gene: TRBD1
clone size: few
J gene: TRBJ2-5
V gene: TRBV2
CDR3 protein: CASSGGQSTETQYF
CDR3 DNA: TGTGCCAGCAGTGGGGGACAGTCAACAGAGACCCAGTACTTC

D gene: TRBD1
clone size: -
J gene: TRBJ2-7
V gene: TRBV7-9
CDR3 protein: CASSLAPTGGWQYF
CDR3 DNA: TGTGCCAGCAGCCTGGCCCCGACAGGGGGCTGGCAGTACTTC

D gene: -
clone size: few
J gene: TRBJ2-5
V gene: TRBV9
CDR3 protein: CASSAERGVRRETQYF
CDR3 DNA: TGTGCCAGCAGCGCAGAAAGGGGGGTTCGACGAGAGACCCAGTACTTC

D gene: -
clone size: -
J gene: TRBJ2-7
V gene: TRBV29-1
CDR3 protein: CSVGDWSSYEQYF
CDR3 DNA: TGCAGCGTTGGGGACTGGTCCTCCTACGAGCAGTATTTC

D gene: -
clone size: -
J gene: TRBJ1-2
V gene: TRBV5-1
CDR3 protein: CASSLVFAEDYGYTF
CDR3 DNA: TGCGCCAGCAGCTTGGTGTTTGCAGAGGACTATGGCTACACCTTC

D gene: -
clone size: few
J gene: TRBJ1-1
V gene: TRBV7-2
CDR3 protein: CASSRRGTNTEAFF
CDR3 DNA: TGTGCCAGCAGCCGGAGGGGGACGAACACTGAAGCTTTCTTT